Given below is one T cell receptor (beta chain) in context. The source of the sample is a study of blood T cell repertoires in COVID-19. Per the authors' pipeline: Scientists estimated how many nucleated cells there were by amplifying reference gene primers. Generated by immunoSEQ multiplex PCR, the TCRdb table keeps only in-frame clones and is missing some. D and trimming were read from the DNA, whereas the V and J calls and clone size are those reported in that table. The table shows over 60,000 clones, with roughly 82% occurring only once. Unmatched junction bases numbered 4, after V lost 2 bases and J lost 7 bases. This CDR3 contains 14 residues. Germline CDR1 is LGHDT and CDR2 is YNNKEL (reference sequence).

This rearrangement joins TRBV3-1 (or the pseudogene TRBV3-2) to TRBJ2-1; 8 nucleotides line up with TRBD1. Sequencing was done on a sample of peripheral blood. This TCR came from a human donor in a cohort sampled during active COVID-19. The CDR3 is CASSQNNRGNEQFF. As DNA, the CDR3 is TGTGCCAGCAGCCAAAATAACAGGGGGAATGAGCAGTTCTTC.